The 22 T cell receptor beta chains reported below all come from one sample, sequenced in a study of human T cells and chemical hapten exposure. MiXCR, applied by TCRdb to the RACE reads, yields one record per CDR3 protein. The sample lists 180,000 or so distinct CDR3 sequences, approximately 26% seen once, with roughly 2.4% in the top ten. Sample time point: patch test 3, about 24 weeks after DPC sensitization. This sample's treatment: therapeutic diphenylcyclopropenone sensitization with weekly scalp DPC. This specimen was whole blood, taken in connection with sensitization to the hapten diphenylcyclopropenone (DPC). The receptors were gathered from a woman aged 40 to 50 with alopecia areata. Some clones in this sample may be carry-over from other donors' samples.

This clonotype was seen a handful of times. This chain joins TRBV6-2 or TRBV6-3 and TRBJ2-5; possibly TRBD1 for D (7 bases). V lost 6 bases, J lost 3 bases, and 35 bases lay in between. The CDR3 has 21 amino acids. Looked up from germline, CDR1 is MNHEY and CDR2 is SVGEGT. The CDR3 protein is CASSPFRRMEGAGRFEETQYF. As DNA, the CDR3 is TGTGCCAGCAGCCCCTTCCGTAGAATGGAGGGGGCGGGACGGTTTGAAGAGACCCAGTACTTC.

This clonotype was found a few times. The chain joins TRBV6-5 to TRBJ2-3, with D tentatively TRBD2 (5 bases). Germline CDR1 and CDR2: MNHEY and SVGAGI. V was shortened by 0 bases and J by 1 base, with 11 bases between the two germline ends. The CDR3 runs to 16 residues. CDR3 protein: CASSYSFGVGTDTQYF. CDR3 DNA: TGTGCCAGCAGTTACTCTTTCGGGGTAGGCACAGATACGCAGTATTTT.

This clonotype was seen a handful of times. The chain links TRBV15 to TRBJ2-7; D ambiguous. This CDR3 region has 15 residues. Germline-derived CDR1 and CDR2 are LNHNV and YYDKDF (reference sequence). Trimming left V 0 bases short and J 0 bases short, with 9 bases between. The CDR3, as DNA: TGTGCCACCAGCAGAGATCCCTCGAGCTCCTACGAGCAGTACTTC. Translation gives CATSRDPSSSYEQYF.

This clonotype showed up many times. The chain couples TRBV6-5 to TRBJ1-2, with 7 bases fitting TRBD1. This CDR3 has 14 residues. Trimming removed 5 bases from V and 8 bases from J; junction bases left unmatched: 11. Germline V gene data show CDR1 as MNHEY and CDR2 as SVGAGI. CDR3: CASSEQGSSGGYTF. The CDR3 DNA sequence: TGTGCCAGCAGTGAACAGGGGTCGTCCGGCGGCTACACCTTC.

This chain links TRBV5-1 with TRBJ2-5; 9 bases are shared with TRBD2. With 0 bases clipped from V and 2 bases from J, the junction kept 2 bases outside the gene matches. The length of the CDR3 is 15 residues. Germline V gene sequence: CDR1 SGHRS, CDR2 YFSETQ. The CDR3 nucleotides read TGCGCCAGCAGCTTGGACGGACTAGCGCAAGAGACCCAGTACTTC. Its protein product is CASSLDGLAQETQYF. Drawing the rest from reference TRBV5-1 and TRBJ2-5, the complete variable domain is KAGVTQTPRYLIKTRGQQVTLSCSPISGHRSVSWYQQTPGQGLQFLFEYFSETQRNKGNFPGRFSGRQFSNSRSEMNVSTLELGDSALYLCASSLDGLAQETQYFGPGTRLLVL.

The V and J genes are TRBV28 and TRBJ2-3; D may correspond to TRBD1 or TRBD2 (5 bases each). Trimming took off 4 bases at V and 5 bases at J, with 16 bases between the two ends. Germline V gives CDR1 MDHEN, CDR2 SYDVKM. CDR3 length: 15 amino acids. This CDR3 is CASSSPGAGEDTQYF. The CDR3, as DNA: TGTGCCAGCAGTTCTCCCGGGGCAGGTGAAGATACGCAGTATTTT. The full variable domain, rest sourced from reference TRBV28 and TRBJ2-3, is DVKVTQSSRYLVKRTGEKVFLECVQDMDHENMFWYRQDPGLGLRLIYFSYDVKMKEKGDIPEGYSVSREKKERFSLILESASTNQTSMYLCASSSPGAGEDTQYFGPGTRLTVL.

The CDR3 protein is CSARDPGRRSYGYTF. The CDR3 coding sequence is TGCAGTGCTAGAGATCCGGGCCGAAGGAGCTATGGCTACACCTTC. The chain is built from TRBV20-1 and TRBJ1-2; no definite D call. CDR1 and CDR2 from the germline V gene are DFQATT and SNEGSKA (reference sequence). This CDR3 has 15 residues. The V and J ends lost 0 bases and 4 bases respectively, with 15 bases between them.

This clonotype was counted between two and nine times. CDR3 protein: CSVGVSANTGELFF. Written as DNA, the CDR3 is TGCAGCGTTGGTGTTAGCGCGAACACCGGGGAGCTGTTTTTT. This chain uses TRBV29-1 with TRBJ2-2; weak D call: TRBD2 (5 bases). The ends were cut back, 4 bases at V and 0 bases at J, with 9 bases in the middle. The CDR3 spans 14 residues. CDR1 is SQVTM, CDR2 ANQGSEA, per germline.

This clonotype was observed a few times. The rearrangement uses TRBV4-3 and TRBJ2-6, with D tentatively TRBD1 (6 bases). The CDR3 contains 18 residues. Germline V gene lookup returns CDR1 LGHNA and CDR2 YSLEER. Between the trimmed V and J ends, which lost 0 bases and 4 bases, there was a span of 16 bases. CDR3 nucleotides: TGCGCCAGCAGCCAAGAAGGGACGTGGACAGCAGGGGCCAACGTCCTGACTTTC. Protein product: CASSQEGTWTAGANVLTF.

Many counts were recorded for this clonotype. The chain couples TRBV7-2 to TRBJ2-1; 12 positions agree with TRBD2. This CDR3 has 15 amino acids. V was clipped by 1 base and J by 9 bases; unmatched bases: 4. Germline V CDR1 and CDR2: SGHTA, FQGNSA. CDR3: CASSLVASGRGEQFF. The CDR3 DNA sequence: TGTGCCAGCAGCTTAGTGGCTAGCGGGAGGGGTGAGCAGTTCTTC. Full variable domain (outside the CDR3, taken from reference TRBV7-2 and TRBJ2-1): GAGVSQSPSNKVTEKGKDVELRCDPISGHTALYWYRQSLGQGLEFLIYFQGNSAPDKSGLPSDRFSAERTGGSVSTLTIQRTQQEDSAVYLCASSLVASGRGEQFFGPGTRLTVL.

The rearrangement joins TRBV4-3 to TRBJ2-6; the D call may be TRBD1 or TRBD2 (5 bases each). V was clipped by 0 bases and J by 4 bases, with 10 bases between them. The CDR3 contains 16 residues. The germline V gene has CDR1 LGHNA and CDR2 YSLEER. The CDR3 reads CASSQDGWGGANVLTF. The CDR3, as DNA: TGCGCCAGCAGCCAAGATGGGTGGGGGGGGGCCAACGTCCTGACTTTC.

This chain uses TRBV20-1 with TRBJ1-5; a weak D match, TRBD1 (6 bases). CDR1 is DFQATT and CDR2 is SNEGSKA in the germline V gene (reference sequence). This CDR3 has 13 amino acids. The V gene lost 3 bases and the J gene lost 3 bases, with 9 bases spanning the gap. The CDR3 DNA follows: TGCAGTGCTAGGGGGGGGGCCAATCAGCCCCAGCATTTT. Translating gives CSARGGANQPQHF.

The V gene is TRBV20-1, the J gene TRBJ1-1, with D unresolved. The CDR3 is 14 amino acids. V dropped 4 bases and J dropped 0 bases, with 12 bases sitting between them. Looked up from germline, CDR1 is DFQATT and CDR2 is SNEGSKA (reference sequence). The CDR3 coding sequence is TGCAGTGCTAACGCGTTCACCATGAACACTGAAGCTTTCTTT. It is translated as CSANAFTMNTEAFF.

V usage is TRBV12-3 or TRBV12-4 and J usage is TRBJ2-5, with D perhaps TRBD1 or TRBD2 (6 bases each). The CDR3 has 11 residues. The V gene lost 6 bases and the J gene lost 7 bases, with 9 bases spanning the gap. The CDR3, as DNA: TGTGCCAGCAGCAAGGGGGGGACCCAGTACTTC. The encoded protein is CASSKGGTQYF.

The gene calls are TRBV20-1 and TRBJ2-3; 15 nucleotides agree with TRBD2. Germline CDR1 is DFQATT and CDR2 is SNEGSKA (reference sequence). V trimming: 1 base; J trimming: 4 bases; junction bases outside the gene matches: 3. This CDR3 comprises 16 residues. The CDR3 protein is CSARGTSGRDPDTQYF. Here the CDR3 DNA reads TGCAGTGCTAGAGGGACTAGCGGGAGGGATCCAGATACGCAGTATTTT.

This clonotype turned up a few times. The rearrangement links TRBV29-1 to TRBJ2-5; D call uncertain. Trimming took 3 bases from V and 3 from J, leaving 5 bases between them. From germline, CDR1 is SQVTM and CDR2 ANQGSEA. This CDR3 has 11 residues. The DNA of the CDR3 is TGCAGCGTTGACAGAAAAGAGACCCAGTACTTC. Its translation: CSVDRKETQYF. Combining the CDR3 with reference TRBV29-1 and TRBJ2-5 gives the whole variable domain SAVISQKPSRDICQRGTSLTIQCQVDSQVTMMFWYRQQPGQSLTLIATANQGSEATYESGFVIDKFPISRPNLTFSTLTVSNMSPEDSSIYLCSVDRKETQYFGPGTRLLVL.

In this sample, this clonotype turned up many times. The chain combines TRBV28 with TRBJ2-5; 11 bases are a match to TRBD1. Germline trimming cut 5 bases from V and 0 bases from J; bases unmatched to any gene: 2. From germline, CDR1 is MDHEN and CDR2 SYDVKM. CDR3 length: 15 residues. CDR3 DNA: TGTGCCAGCAGTGGGACAGGGGGGTACCAAGAGACCCAGTACTTC. It translates to CASSGTGGYQETQYF.

This clonotype has just a few counts. The rearrangement links TRBV29-1 to TRBJ1-1; D gene unclear. The CDR3 runs to 13 residues. V shed 6 bases and J shed 1 base, with 12 bases lying between them. Germline V CDR1 and CDR2: SQVTM, ANQGSEA. CDR3 region: CSVERTENTEAFF. CDR3 nucleotide sequence: TGCAGCGTCGAAAGGACGGAGAACACTGAAGCTTTCTTT.

The J gene is TRBJ1-1, the V gene TRBV7-9; TRBD1 might be the D (6 bases). CDR1 and CDR2 from the germline V gene are SEHNR and FQNEAQ (reference sequence). The CDR3 has 15 amino acids. V was shortened by 5 bases and J by 4 bases, with 17 bases between the two germline ends. The CDR3 coding sequence is TGTGCCAGCAGCCAGGCTTCGGGGGCTGGCACTGAAGCTTTCTTT. This translates into CASSQASGAGTEAFF.

This clonotype was seen only a few times. The rearrangement uses TRBV4-3 and TRBJ1-5; D remains ambiguous. CDR3 length: 15 residues. Germline V lookup: CDR1 LGHNA, CDR2 YSLEER. The germline V and J ends were trimmed by 3 bases and 3 bases, with 12 bases remaining between them. In DNA, the CDR3 is TGCGCCAGCAGCCAGAATAGGGCTTTCAATCAGCCCCAGCATTTT. Its protein product is CASSQNRAFNQPQHF.

In this sample, this clonotype turned up a few times. This sequence joins TRBV7-2 and TRBJ1-4, with 7 positions matching TRBD1. V shed 1 base and J 4 bases; nucleotides not matched to a gene: 3. CDR1 is SGHTA, CDR2 FQGNSA, per germline. CDR3 length: 15 amino acids. CDR3 DNA sequence: TGTGCCAGCAGCTTAGGGGGACAGAGTAATGAAAAACTGTTTTTT. Protein: CASSLGGQSNEKLFF.

The gene calls are TRBV7-9 and TRBJ1-2; D perhaps matches TRBD1 (5 bases). Per the germline V gene, CDR1 is SEHNR and CDR2 is FQNEAQ (reference sequence). Deletions cut 1 base from V and 6 bases from J, with 9 bases between. This CDR3 region has 13 residues. CDR3 nucleotide sequence: TGTGCCAGCAGCTTAGACAGGATTGATGGCTACACCTTC. It is translated as CASSLDRIDGYTF.